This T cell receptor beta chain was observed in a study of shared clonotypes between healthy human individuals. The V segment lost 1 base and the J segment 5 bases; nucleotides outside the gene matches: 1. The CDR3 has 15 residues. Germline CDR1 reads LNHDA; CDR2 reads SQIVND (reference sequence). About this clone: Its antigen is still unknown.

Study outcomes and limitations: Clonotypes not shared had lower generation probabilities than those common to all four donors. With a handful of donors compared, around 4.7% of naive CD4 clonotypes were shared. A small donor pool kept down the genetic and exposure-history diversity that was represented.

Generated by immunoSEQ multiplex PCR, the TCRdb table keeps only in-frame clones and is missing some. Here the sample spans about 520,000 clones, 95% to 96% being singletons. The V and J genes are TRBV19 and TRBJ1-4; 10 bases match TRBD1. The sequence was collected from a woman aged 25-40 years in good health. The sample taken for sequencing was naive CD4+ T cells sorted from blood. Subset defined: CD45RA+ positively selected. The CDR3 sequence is CASSIGGQGNEKLFF. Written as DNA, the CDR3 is TGTGCCAGTAGTATAGGGGGACAGGGGAATGAAAAACTGTTTTTT.